The clone carrying this T cell receptor (beta chain) has more than one count but fewer than ten. Its target is not known. This sample was taken from a study of cytomegalovirus exposure and HLA in healthy donors. Trimming took 7 bases from V and 5 from J, leaving 17 bases between them. This CDR3 has 14 amino acids. The germline V gene encodes CDR1 MNHNS and CDR2 SASEGT. The study ran its PCR with 60 Vbeta and 13 Jbeta primers. Measured with immunoSEQ multiplex PCR; TCRdb has only the in-frame clones, and not every one. The sample lists 150,000 to 180,000 clones; about four fifths were seen once. The study, taken as a whole, reports: It was reported that TCR beta sequences correctly inferred the HLA-A and HLA-B alleles for most subjects.

The receptor's source is a young man in good health and CMV-seronegative. The chain couples TRBV6-1 to TRBJ1-1, with D possibly matching TRBD1 (5 bases). Source material: PBMCs. The CDR3 DNA is TGTGCCAGCAAGAAGGACACCTCTTGGACTGAAGCTTTCTTT. Translated: CASKKDTSWTEAFF.